The T cell receptor beta chain under discussion was sequenced for a study of blood T cell repertoires in COVID-19. The data were produced by immunoSEQ multiplex PCR, yet TCRdb's version contains in-frame clones alone and is incomplete. The sample lists 150,000 to 200,000 clones, approximately 89% occurring once. CDR1 is SGHKS and CDR2 is YYEKEE in the germline V gene (reference sequence). This CDR3 is 13 amino acids long. Trimming removed 0 bases at V and 3 bases at J, with 7 bases between. The TCR comes from a man aged 35-49 years with active or convalescent COVID-19. Specimen: peripheral blood. J is TRBJ2-7 and V is TRBV5-5; D ambiguous. CDR3 loop: CASSLERSYEQYF. The CDR3 bases are TGTGCCAGCAGCTTGGAACGCAGCTACGAGCAGTACTTC.